Given below is one T cell receptor beta chain in context. Antigen specificity is unknown. This specimen belongs to a study of brain T cells in children with intractable seizures. Broader study findings: HCMV serostatus was not known, and viral specificity came from CDR3 similarity only. Absence of clones before surgery may stem from lower sequencing depth.

Data came from immunoSEQ multiplex PCR; TCRdb stores just in-frame clones and leaves some out. This table has hundreds of thousands of clones, over 85% appearing once. As for time point: blood from clinic visit 5 months post-surgery; TSC patient then seizure free. Surgery cases with the highest brain T cell transcript signatures were chosen for sequencing. Patients received at least one anti-epileptic drug before surgery. The V gene lost 5 bases and the J gene lost 2 bases, with 12 bases spanning the gap. Germline CDR1 is PRHDT and CDR2 is FYEKMQ (reference sequence). The CDR3 runs to 14 residues. This specimen consisted of peripheral blood, obtained 4 to 5 months after surgery. This sequence joins TRBV13 and TRBJ1-2; D unclear. The sequence was obtained from a boy younger than two with tuberous sclerosis and intractable seizures. The CDR3 sequence is CASSPMTENYGYTF. The CDR3 nucleotides are TGTGCCAGCAGCCCGATGACGGAGAACTATGGCTACACCTTC.